The entry that follows covers one TCR beta chain sequence. Unique molecular identifiers were used in preparing the TCRbeta library. A single record per CDR3 protein comes from TCRdb applying MiXCR to the PCR reads. This table has around 500,000 distinct CDR3 sequences, 9.5% to 15% appearing once. The data stem from a study of T-cell reconstitution after alpha-beta-depleted transplantation in children. The V gene's germline CDR1 is LGHDT and CDR2 YNNKEL (reference sequence). The CDR3 has 14 residues. The V end lost 6 bases, the J end lost 1 base, and 12 bases lay between the germline ends. The sample in question was PBMCs from the stem cell graft donor, obtained from the stem cell graft. The rearrangement joins TRBV3-1 to TRBJ1-1; D is possibly TRBD1 (6 bases). This TCR derives from a human donor who donated a stem cell graft to a child with combined immunodeficiency. The CDR3 protein is CASRHKGQNTEAFF. CDR3 coding DNA: TGTGCCAGCAGGCACAAGGGACAGAACACTGAAGCTTTCTTT.